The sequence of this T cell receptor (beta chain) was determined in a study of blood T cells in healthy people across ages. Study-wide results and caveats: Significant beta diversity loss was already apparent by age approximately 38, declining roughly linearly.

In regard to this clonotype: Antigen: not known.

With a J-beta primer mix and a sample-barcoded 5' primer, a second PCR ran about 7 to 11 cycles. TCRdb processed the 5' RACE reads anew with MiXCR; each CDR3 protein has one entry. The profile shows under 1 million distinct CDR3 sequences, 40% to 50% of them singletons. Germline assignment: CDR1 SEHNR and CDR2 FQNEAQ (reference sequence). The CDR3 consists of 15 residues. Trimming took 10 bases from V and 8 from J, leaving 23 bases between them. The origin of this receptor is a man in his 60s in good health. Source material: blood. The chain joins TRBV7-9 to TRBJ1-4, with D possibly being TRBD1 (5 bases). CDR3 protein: CATTKTNQAGEKLFF. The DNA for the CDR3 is TGTGCCACCACTAAAACCAATCAGGCAGGGGAAAAACTGTTTTTT. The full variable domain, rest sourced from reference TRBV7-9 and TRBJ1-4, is DTGVSQNPRHKITKRGQNVTFRCDPISEHNRLYWYRQTLGQGPEFLTYFQNEAQLEKSRLLSDRFSAERPKGSFSTLEIQRTEQGDSAMYLCATTKTNQAGEKLFFGSGTQLSVL.